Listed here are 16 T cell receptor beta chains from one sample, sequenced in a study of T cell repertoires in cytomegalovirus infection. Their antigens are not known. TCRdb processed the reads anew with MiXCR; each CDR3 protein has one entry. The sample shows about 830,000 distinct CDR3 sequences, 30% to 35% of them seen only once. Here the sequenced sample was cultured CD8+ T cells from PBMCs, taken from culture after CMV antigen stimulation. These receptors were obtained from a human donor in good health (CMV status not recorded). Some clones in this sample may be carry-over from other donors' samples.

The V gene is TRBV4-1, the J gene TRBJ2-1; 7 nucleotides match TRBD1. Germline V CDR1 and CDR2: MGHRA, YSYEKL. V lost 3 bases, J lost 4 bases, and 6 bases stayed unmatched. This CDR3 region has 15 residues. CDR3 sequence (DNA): TGCGCCAGCAGCCATGAGGACAGGCCGTACAATGAGCAGTTCTTC. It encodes CASSHEDRPYNEQFF.

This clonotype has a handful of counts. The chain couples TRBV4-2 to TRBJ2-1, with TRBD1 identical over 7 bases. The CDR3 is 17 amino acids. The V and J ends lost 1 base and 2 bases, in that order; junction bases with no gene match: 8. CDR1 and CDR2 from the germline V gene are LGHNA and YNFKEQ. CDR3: CASSQVPDRMPYNEQFF. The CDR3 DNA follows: TGTGCCAGCAGCCAAGTGCCGGACAGGATGCCCTACAATGAGCAGTTCTTC.

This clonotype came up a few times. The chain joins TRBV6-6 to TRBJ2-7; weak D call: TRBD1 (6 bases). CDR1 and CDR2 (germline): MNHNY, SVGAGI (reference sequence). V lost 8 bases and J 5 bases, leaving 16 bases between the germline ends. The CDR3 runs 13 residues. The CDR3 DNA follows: TGTGCCAGCGGGCAGGGGAACGAGGACGAGCAGTACGTC. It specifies CASGQGNEDEQYV.

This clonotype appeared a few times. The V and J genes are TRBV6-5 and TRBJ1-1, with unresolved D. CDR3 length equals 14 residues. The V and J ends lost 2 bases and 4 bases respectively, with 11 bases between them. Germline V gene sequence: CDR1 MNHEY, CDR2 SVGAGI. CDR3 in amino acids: CASSYTDGGTEAFF. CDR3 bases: TGTGCCAGCAGTTACACTGATGGAGGCACTGAAGCTTTCTTT.

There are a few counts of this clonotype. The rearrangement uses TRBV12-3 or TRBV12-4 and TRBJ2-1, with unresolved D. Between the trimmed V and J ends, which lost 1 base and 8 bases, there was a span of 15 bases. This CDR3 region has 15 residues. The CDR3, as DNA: TGTGCCAGCAGTTTAGAGGACCCTCTGCCGGATGAGCAGTTCTTC. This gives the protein CASSLEDPLPDEQFF.

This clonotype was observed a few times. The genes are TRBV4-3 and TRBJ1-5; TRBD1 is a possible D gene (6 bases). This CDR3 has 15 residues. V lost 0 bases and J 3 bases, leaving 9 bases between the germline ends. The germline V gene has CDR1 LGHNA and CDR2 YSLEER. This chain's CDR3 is CASSQEDSYNQPQHF. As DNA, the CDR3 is TGCGCCAGCAGCCAAGAGGACAGTTACAATCAGCCCCAGCATTTT.

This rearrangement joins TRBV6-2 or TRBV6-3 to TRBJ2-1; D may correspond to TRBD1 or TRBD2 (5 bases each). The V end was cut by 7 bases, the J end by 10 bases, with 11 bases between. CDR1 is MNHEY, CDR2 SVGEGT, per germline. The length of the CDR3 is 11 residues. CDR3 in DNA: TGTGCCAGCACCGGGGCGCGAGAGCAGTTCTTC. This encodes CASTGAREQFF.

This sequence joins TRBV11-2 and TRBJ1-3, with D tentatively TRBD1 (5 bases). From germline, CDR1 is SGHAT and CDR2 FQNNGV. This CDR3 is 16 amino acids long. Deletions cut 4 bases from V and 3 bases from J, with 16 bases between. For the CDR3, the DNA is TGTGCCAGCAGCTCTTCTGATGGGGACGGTGGAAACACCATATATTTT. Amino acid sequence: CASSSSDGDGGNTIYF.

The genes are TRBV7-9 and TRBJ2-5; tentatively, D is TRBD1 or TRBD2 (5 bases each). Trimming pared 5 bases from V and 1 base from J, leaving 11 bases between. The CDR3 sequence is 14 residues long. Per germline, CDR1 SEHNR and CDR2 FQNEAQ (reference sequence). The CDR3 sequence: CASSISGAQETQYF. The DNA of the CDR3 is TGTGCCAGCAGCATTTCCGGGGCCCAAGAGACCCAGTACTTC.

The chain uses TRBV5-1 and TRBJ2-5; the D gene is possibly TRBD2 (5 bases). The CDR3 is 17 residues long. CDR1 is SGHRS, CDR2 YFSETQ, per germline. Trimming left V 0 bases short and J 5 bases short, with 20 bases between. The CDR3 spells CASSLAEVKLVAETQYF. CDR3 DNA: TGCGCCAGCAGCTTGGCGGAGGTGAAGCTTGTGGCCGAGACCCAGTACTTC.

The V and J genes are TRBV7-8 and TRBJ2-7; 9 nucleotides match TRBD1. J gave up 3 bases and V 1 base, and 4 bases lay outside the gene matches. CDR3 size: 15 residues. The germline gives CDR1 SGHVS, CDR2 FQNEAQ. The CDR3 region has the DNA TGTGCCAGCAGCTTAGACCCGGACAGGGGCTACGAGCAGTACTTC. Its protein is CASSLDPDRGYEQYF.

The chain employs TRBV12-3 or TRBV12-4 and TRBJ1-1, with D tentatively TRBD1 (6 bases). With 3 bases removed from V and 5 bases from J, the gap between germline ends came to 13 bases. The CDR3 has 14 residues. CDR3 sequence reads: CASSFGGQLTEAFF. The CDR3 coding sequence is TGTGCCAGCAGTTTCGGGGGGCAGTTAACTGAAGCTTTCTTT.

The CDR3 coding sequence is TGTGCCAGCAGTACTGAACAGGGGGCCTACGAGCAGTACGTC. As protein: CASSTEQGAYEQYV. The genes are TRBV27 and TRBJ2-7; TRBD1 agrees at 8 bases. V shed 5 bases and J 2 bases; nucleotides not matched to a gene: 5. This CDR3 comprises 14 residues. Germline V gene data show CDR1 as MNHEY and CDR2 as SMNVEV (reference sequence).

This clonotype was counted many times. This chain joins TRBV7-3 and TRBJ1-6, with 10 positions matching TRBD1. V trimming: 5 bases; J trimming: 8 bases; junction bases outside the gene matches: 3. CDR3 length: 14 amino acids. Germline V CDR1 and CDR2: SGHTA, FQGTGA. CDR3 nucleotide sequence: TGTGCCAGCAGCACAGGACAGGGGGATTCACCCCTCCACTTT. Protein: CASSTGQGDSPLHF. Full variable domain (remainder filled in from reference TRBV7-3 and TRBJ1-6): GAGVSQTPSNKVTEKGKYVELRCDPISGHTALYWYRQSLGQGPEFLIYFQGTGAADDSGLPNDRFFAVRPEGSVSTLKIQRTERGDSAVYLCASSTGQGDSPLHFGNGTRLTVT.

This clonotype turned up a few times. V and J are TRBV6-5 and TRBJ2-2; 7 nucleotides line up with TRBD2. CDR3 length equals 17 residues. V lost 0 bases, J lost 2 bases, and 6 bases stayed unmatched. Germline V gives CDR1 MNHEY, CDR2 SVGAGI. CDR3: CASSYSMTSSNTGELFF. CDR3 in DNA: TGTGCCAGCAGTTACTCCATGACTAGCTCCAACACCGGGGAGCTGTTTTTT.

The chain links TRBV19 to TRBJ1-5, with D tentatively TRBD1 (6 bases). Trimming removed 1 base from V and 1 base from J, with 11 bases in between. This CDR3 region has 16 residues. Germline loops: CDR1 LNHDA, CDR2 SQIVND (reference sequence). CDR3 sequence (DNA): TGTGCCAGTAGTATAGGTCGACAGGTAAGCAATCAGCCCCAGCATTTT. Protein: CASSIGRQVSNQPQHF.